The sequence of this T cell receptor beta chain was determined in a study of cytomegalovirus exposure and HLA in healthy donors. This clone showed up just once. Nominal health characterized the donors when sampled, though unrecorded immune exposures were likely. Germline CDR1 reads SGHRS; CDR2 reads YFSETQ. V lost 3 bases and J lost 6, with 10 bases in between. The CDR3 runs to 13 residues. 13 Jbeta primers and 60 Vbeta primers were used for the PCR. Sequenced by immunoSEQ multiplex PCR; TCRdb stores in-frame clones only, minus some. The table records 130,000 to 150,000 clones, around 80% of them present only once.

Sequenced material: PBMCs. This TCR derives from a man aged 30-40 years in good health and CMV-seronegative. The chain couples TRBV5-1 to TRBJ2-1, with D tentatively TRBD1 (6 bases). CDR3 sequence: CASSYDRLNEQFF. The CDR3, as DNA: TGCGCCAGCAGCTACGACAGGCTCAATGAGCAGTTCTTC.